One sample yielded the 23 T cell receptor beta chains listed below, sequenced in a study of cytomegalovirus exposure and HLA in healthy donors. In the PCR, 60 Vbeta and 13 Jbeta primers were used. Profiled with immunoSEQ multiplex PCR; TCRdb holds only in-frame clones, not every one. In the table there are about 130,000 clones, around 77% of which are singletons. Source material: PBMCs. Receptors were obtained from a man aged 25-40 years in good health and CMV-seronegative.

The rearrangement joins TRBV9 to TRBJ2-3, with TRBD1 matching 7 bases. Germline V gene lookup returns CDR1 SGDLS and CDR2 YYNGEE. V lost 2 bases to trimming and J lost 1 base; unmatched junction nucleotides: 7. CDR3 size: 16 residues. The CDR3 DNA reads TGTGCCAGCAGCGTTACCAACGGACAGGGCACAGATACGCAGTATTTT. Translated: CASSVTNGQGTDTQYF.

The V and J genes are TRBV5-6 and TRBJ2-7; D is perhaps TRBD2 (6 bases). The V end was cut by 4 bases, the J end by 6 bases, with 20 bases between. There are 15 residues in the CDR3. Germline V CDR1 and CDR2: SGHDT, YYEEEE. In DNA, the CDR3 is TGTGCCAGCAGCCCCTACCCTACGGGAGCAAGCGAGCAGTACTTC. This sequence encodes CASSPYPTGASEQYF.

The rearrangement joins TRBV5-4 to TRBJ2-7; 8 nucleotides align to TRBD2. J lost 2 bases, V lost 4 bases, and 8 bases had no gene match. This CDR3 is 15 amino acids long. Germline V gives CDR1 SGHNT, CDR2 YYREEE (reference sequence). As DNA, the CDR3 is TGTGCCAGCAGCCTGGGGGGGACTAGAGCCTACGAGCAGTACTTC. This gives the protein CASSLGGTRAYEQYF.

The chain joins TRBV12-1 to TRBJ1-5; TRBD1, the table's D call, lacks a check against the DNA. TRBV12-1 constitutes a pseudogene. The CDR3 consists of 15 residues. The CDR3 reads CASSFDGHSNQPQHF. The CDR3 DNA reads TGTGCCAGCAGCTTTGATGGGCACAGCAATCAGCCCCAGCATTTT.

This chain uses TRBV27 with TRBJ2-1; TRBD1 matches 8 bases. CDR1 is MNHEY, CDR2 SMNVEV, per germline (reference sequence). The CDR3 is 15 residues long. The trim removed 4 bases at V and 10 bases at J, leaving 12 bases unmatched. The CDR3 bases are TGTGCCAGCAGTTCCGGACAGGGCCAAATTAAGGAGCAGTTCTTC. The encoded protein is CASSSGQGQIKEQFF.

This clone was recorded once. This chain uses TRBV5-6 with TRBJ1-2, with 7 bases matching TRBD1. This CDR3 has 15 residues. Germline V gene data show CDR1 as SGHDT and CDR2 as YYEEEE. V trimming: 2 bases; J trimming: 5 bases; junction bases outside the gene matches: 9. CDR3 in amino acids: CASSLFRGRRYGYTF. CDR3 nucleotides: TGTGCCAGCAGCTTATTTAGGGGGCGCAGGTATGGCTACACCTTC.

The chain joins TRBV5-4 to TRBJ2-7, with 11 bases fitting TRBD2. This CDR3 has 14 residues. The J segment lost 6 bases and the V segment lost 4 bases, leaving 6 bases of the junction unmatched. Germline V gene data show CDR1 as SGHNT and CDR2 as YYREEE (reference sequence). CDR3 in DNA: TGTGCCAGCAGCGGGGCCGGGACTAGCGGCGAGCAGTACTTC. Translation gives CASSGAGTSGEQYF.

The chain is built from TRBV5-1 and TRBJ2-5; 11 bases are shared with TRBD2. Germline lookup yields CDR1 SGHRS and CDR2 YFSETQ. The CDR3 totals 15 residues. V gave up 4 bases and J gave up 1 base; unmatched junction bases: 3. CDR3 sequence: CASSGGTSGQETQYF. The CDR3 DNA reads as TGCGCCAGCAGCGGAGGGACTAGCGGCCAAGAGACCCAGTACTTC. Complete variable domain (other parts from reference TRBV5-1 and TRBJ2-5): KAGVTQTPRYLIKTRGQQVTLSCSPISGHRSVSWYQQTPGQGLQFLFEYFSETQRNKGNFPGRFSGRQFSNSRSEMNVSTLELGDSALYLCASSGGTSGQETQYFGPGTRLLVL.

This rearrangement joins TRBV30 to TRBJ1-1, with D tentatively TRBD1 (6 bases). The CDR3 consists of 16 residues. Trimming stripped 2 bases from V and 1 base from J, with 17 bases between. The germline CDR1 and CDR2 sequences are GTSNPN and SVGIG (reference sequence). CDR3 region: CAWSPSRVRGNTEAFF. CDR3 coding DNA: TGTGCCTGGAGTCCGAGCAGGGTCAGGGGGAACACTGAAGCTTTCTTT.

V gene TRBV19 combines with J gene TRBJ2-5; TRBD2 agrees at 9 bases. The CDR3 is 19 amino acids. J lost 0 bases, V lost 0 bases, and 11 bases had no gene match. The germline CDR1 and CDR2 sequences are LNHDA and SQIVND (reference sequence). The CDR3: CASSIDGLAGPQNQETQYF. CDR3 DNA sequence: TGTGCCAGTAGTATAGATGGGCTAGCGGGACCACAAAACCAAGAGACCCAGTACTTC.

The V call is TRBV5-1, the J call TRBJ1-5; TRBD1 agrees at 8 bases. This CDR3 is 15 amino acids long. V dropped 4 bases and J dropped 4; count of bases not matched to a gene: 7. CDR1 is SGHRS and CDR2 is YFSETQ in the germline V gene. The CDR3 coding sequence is TGCGCCAGCAGCACCGGACAGGGCGATAATCAGCCCCAGCATTTT. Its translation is CASSTGQGDNQPQHF.

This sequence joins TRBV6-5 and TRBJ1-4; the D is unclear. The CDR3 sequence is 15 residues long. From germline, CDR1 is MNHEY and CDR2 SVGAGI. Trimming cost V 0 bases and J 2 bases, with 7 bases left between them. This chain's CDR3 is CASSYSQATNEKLFF. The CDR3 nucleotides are TGTGCCAGCAGTTACTCCCAGGCTACTAATGAAAAACTGTTTTTT.

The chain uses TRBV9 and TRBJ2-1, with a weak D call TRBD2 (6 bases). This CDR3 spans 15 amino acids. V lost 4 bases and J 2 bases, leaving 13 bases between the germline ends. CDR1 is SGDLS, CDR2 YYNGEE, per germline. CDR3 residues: CASSIRGTPYNEQFF. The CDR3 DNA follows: TGTGCCAGCAGCATACGGGGGACGCCCTACAATGAGCAGTTCTTC.

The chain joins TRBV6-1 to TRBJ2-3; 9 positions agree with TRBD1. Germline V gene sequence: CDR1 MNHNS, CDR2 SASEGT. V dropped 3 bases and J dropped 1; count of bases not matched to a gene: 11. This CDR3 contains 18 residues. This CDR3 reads CASSDIGTGNLRTDTQYF. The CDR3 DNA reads TGTGCCAGCAGTGATATAGGGACAGGGAATCTTCGCACAGATACGCAGTATTTT.

CDR3 nucleotide sequence: TGTGCCAGCAGCTTCCTAGCGGTGAGCTCCTACGAGCAGTACTTC. Protein sequence: CASSFLAVSSYEQYF. The gene calls are TRBV7-2 and TRBJ2-7, with TRBD2 matching 7 bases. Germline V gives CDR1 SGHTA, CDR2 FQGNSA. The V gene end was trimmed by 3 bases and the J gene end by 0 bases; junction bases not matched to a gene: 5. The CDR3 sequence is 15 residues long. The full variable domain, in which reference TRBV7-2 and TRBJ2-7 provide the parts outside the CDR3, is GAGVSQSPSNKVTEKGKDVELRCDPISGHTALYWYRQSLGQGLEFLIYFQGNSAPDKSGLPSDRFSAERTGGSVSTLTIQRTQQEDSAVYLCASSFLAVSSYEQYFGPGTRLTVT.

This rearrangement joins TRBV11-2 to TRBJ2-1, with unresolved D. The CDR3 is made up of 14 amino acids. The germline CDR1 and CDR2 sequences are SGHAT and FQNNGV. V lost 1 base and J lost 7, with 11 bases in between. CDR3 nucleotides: TGTGCCAGCAGCTTAGTACCGGTTACGAATGAGCAGTTCTTC. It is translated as CASSLVPVTNEQFF. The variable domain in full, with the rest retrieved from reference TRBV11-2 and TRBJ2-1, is EAGVAQSPRYKIIEKRQSVAFWCNPISGHATLYWYQQILGQGPKLLIQFQNNGVVDDSQLPKDRFSAERLKGVDSTLKIQPAKLEDSAVYLCASSLVPVTNEQFFGPGTRLTVL.

CDR3 in DNA: TGTGCCAGCAGCTTACAGGGTGTCCCCTACGAGCAGTACTTC. This encodes CASSLQGVPYEQYF. The chain is built from TRBV9 and TRBJ2-5; TRBD1 might be the D (6 bases). Matching the DNA end better, TRBJ2-7 makes the J call doubtful. CDR3 length: 14 amino acids. Germline V gene sequence: CDR1 SGDLS, CDR2 YYNGEE.

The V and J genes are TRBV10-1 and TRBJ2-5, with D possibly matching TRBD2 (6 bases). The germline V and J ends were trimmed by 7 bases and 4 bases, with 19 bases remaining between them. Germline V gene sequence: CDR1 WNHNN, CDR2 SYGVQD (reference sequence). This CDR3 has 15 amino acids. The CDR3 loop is CASINPTRRGETQYF. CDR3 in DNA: TGCGCCAGCATCAACCCGACTAGAAGGGGAGAGACCCAGTACTTC.

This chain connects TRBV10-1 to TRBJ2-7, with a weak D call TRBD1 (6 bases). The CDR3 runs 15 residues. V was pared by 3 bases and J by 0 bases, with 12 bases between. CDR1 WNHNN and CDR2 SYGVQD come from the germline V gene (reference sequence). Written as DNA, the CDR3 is TGCGCCAGCAGTGATGCCGGACAGTCCTCCTACGAGCAGTACTTC. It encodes CASSDAGQSSYEQYF.

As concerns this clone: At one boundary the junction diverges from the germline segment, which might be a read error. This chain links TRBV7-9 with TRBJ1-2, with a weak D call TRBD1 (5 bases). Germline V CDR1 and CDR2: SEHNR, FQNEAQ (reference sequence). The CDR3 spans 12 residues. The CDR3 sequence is CSSSLDSYGYTF. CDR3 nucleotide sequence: TGTTCCAGCAGCTTAGACAGCTATGGCTACACCTTC.

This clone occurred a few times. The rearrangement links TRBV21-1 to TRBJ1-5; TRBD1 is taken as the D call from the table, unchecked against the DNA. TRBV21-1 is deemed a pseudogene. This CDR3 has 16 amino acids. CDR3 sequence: CASSARQGRSNQPQHF. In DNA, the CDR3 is TGTGCCAGCAGCGCCCGACAGGGAAGGAGCAATCAGCCCCAGCATTTT.

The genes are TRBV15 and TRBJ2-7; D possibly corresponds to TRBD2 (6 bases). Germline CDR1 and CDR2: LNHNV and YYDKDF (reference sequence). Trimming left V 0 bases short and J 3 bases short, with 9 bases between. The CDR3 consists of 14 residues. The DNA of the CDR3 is TGTGCCACCAGCAGAGACCCTAGCGTCTACGAGCAGTACTTC. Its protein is CATSRDPSVYEQYF.

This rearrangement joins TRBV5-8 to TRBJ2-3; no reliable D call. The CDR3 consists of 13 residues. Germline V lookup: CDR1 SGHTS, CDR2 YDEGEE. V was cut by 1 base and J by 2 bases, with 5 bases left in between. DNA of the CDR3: TGTGCCAGCAGCTTGATCAACACAGATACGCAGTATTTT. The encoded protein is CASSLINTDTQYF.